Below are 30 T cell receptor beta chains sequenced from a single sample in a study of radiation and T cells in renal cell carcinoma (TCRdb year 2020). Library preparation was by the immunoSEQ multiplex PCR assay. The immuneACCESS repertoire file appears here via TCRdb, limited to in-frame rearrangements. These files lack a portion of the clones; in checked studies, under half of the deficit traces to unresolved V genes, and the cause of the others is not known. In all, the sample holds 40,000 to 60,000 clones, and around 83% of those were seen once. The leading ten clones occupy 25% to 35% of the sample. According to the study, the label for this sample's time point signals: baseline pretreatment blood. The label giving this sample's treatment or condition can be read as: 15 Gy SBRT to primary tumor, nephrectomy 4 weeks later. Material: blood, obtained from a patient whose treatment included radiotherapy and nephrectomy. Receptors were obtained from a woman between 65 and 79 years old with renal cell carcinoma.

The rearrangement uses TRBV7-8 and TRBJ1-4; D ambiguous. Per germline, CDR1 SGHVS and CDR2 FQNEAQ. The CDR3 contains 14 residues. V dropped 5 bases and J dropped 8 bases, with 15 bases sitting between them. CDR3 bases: TGTGCCAGCAGCCCGGGCCTCAAGGGCGAAAAACTGTTTTTT. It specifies CASSPGLKGEKLFF.

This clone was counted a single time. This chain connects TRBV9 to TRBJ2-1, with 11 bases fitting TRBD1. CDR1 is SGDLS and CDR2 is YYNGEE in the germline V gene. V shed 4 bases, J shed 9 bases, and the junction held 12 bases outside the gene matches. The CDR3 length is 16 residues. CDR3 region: CASSSRTGGVRSEQFF. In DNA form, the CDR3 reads TGTGCCAGCAGCTCTAGGACAGGGGGCGTACGGAGTGAGCAGTTCTTC.

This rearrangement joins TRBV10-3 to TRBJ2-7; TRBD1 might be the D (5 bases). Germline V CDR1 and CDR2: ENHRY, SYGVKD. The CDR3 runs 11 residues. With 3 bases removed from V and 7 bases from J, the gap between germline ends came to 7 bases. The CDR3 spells CAISEGAEQYF. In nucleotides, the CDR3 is TGTGCCATCAGTGAAGGGGCTGAGCAGTACTTC.

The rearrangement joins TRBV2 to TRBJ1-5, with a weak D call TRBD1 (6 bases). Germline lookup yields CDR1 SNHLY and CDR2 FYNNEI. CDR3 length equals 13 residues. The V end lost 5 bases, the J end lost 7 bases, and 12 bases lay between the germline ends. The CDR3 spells CASSHRVWQPQHF. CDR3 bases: TGTGCCAGCAGTCACAGGGTGTGGCAGCCCCAGCATTTT.

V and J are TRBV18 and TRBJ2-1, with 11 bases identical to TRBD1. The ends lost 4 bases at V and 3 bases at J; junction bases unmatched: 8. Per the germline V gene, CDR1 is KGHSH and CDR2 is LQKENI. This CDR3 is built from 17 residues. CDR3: CASSLLSGTGGYNEQFF. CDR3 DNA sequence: TGTGCCAGCTCACTACTGTCCGGGACAGGGGGCTACAATGAGCAGTTCTTC.

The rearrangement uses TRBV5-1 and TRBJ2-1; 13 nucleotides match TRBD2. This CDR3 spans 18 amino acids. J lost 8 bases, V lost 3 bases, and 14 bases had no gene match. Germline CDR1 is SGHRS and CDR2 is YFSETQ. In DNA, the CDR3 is TGCGCCAGCAGCTACGGACATCCCGGACTAGCGGGAGAGGATGAGCAGTTCTTC. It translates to CASSYGHPGLAGEDEQFF.

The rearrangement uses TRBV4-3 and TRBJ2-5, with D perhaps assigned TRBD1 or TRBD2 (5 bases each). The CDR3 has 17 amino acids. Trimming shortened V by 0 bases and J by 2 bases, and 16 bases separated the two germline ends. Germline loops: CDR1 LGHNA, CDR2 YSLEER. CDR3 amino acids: CASSQDLYGAVQETQYF. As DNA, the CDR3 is TGCGCCAGCAGCCAAGATCTGTACGGGGCGGTTCAAGAGACCCAGTACTTC.

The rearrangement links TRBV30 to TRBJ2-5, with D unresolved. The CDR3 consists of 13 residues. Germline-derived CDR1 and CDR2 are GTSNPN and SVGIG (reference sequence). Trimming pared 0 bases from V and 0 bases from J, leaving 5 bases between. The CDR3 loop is CAWSVQDQETQYF. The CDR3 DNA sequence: TGTGCCTGGAGTGTCCAGGACCAAGAGACCCAGTACTTC. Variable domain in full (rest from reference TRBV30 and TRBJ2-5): SQTIHQWPATLVQPVGSPLSLECTVEGTSNPNLYWYRQAAGRGLQLLFYSVGIGQISSEVPQNLSASRPQDRQFILSSKKLLLSDSGFYLCAWSVQDQETQYFGPGTRLLVL.

The CDR3 sequence: CASSPVAGGIYEQFF. The CDR3 coding sequence is TGCGCCAGCAGCCCCGTAGCGGGGGGAATATATGAGCAGTTCTTC. The J gene is TRBJ2-1, the V gene TRBV4-1, with 10 bases lining up with TRBD2. V lost 4 bases and J lost 8; bases outside the gene matches: 8. The length of the CDR3 is 15 residues. Germline CDR1 and CDR2: MGHRA and YSYEKL.

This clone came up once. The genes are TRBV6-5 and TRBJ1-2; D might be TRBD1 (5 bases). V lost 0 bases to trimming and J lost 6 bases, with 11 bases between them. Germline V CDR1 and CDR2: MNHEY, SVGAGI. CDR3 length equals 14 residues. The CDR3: CASSYSGQGHGYTF. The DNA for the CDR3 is TGTGCCAGCAGTTACTCAGGGCAGGGCCATGGCTACACCTTC.

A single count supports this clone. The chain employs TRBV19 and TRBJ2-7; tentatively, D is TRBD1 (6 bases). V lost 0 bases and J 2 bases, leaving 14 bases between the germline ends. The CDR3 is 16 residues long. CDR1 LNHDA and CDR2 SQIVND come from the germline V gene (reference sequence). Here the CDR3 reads CASSIDPRDTTYEQYF. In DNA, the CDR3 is TGTGCCAGTAGTATAGATCCCCGGGACACCACCTACGAGCAGTACTTC.

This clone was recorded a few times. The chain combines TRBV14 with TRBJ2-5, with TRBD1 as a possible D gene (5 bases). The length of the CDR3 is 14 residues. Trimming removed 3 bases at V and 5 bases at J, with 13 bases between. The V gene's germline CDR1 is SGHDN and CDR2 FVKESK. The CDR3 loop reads CASSQDTQWETQYF. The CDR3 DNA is TGTGCCAGCAGCCAGGACACCCAGTGGGAGACCCAGTACTTC.

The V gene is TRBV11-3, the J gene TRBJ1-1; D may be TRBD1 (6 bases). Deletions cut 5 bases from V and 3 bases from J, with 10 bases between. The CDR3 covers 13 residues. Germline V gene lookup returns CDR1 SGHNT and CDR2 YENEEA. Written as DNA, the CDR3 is TGTGCCAGCAGCGGTCGACAGGACACTGAAGCTTTCTTT. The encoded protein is CASSGRQDTEAFF.

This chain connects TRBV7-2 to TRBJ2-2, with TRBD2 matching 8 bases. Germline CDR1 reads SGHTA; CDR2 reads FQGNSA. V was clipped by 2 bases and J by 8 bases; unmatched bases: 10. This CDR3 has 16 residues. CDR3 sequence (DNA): TGTGCCAGCAGCTTACACTCTAGCGGGTCGACTGGGGAGCTGTTTTTT. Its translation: CASSLHSSGSTGELFF.

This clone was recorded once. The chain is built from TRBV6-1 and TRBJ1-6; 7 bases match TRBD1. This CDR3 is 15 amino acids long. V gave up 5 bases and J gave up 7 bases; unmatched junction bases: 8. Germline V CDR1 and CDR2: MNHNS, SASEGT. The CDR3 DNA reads TGTGCCAGCAGTCCGACAGGGACCCCCAATTCACCCCTCCACTTT. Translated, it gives CASSPTGTPNSPLHF.

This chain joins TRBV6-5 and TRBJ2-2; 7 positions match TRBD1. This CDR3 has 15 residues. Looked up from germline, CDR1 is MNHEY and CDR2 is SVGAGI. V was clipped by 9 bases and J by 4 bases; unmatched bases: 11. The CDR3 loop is CASNRGQRSTGELFF. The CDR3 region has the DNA TGTGCCAGTAACAGGGGACAGCGAAGCACCGGGGAGCTGTTTTTT.

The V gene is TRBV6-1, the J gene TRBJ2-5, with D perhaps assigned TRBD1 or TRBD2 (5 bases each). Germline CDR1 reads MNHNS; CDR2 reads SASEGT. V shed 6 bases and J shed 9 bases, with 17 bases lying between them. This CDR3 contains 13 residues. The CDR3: CASRRDGDQSQYF. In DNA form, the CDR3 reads TGTGCCAGCAGGAGGGACGGAGATCAATCCCAGTACTTC.

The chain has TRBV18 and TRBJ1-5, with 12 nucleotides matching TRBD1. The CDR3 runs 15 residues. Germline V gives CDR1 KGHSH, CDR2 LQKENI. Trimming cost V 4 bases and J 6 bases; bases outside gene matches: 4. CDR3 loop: CASSLGTGGGQPQHF. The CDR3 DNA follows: TGTGCCAGCTCACTAGGGACAGGGGGCGGTCAGCCCCAGCATTTT.

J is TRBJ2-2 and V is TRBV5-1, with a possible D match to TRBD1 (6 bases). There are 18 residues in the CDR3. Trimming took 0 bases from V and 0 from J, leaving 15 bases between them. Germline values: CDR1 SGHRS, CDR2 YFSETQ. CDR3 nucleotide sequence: TGCGCCAGCAGCTTGGCCTTCGGGACACGGGCGAACACCGGGGAGCTGTTTTTT. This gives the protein CASSLAFGTRANTGELFF. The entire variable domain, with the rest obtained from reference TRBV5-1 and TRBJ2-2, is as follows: KAGVTQTPRYLIKTRGQQVTLSCSPISGHRSVSWYQQTPGQGLQFLFEYFSETQRNKGNFPGRFSGRQFSNSRSEMNVSTLELGDSALYLCASSLAFGTRANTGELFFGEGSRLTVL.

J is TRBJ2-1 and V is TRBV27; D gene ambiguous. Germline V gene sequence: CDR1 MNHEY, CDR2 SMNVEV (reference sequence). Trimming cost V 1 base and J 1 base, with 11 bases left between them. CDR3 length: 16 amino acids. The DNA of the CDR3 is TGTGCCAGCAGTTTATATGGGGTCAATTCCTACAATGAGCAGTTCTTC. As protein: CASSLYGVNSYNEQFF.

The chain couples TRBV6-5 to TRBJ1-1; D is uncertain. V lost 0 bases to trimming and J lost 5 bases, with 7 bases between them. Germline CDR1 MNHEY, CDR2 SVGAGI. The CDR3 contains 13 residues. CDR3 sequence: CASSYSTSTEAFF. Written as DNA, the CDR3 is TGTGCCAGCAGTTACTCTACTTCTACTGAAGCTTTCTTT.

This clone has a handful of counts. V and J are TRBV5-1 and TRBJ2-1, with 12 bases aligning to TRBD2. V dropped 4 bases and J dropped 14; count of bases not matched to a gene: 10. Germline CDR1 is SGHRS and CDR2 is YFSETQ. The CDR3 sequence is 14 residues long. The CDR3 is CASSPWASGGAEFF. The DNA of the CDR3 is TGCGCCAGCAGCCCGTGGGCTAGCGGGGGGGCGGAGTTCTTC.

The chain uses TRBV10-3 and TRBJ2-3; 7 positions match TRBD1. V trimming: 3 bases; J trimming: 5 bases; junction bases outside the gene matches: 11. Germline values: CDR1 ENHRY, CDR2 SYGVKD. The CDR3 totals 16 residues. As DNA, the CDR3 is TGTGCCATCAGTGACCCTCGACAGGGTGTAGAAGATACGCAGTATTTT. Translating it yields CAISDPRQGVEDTQYF.

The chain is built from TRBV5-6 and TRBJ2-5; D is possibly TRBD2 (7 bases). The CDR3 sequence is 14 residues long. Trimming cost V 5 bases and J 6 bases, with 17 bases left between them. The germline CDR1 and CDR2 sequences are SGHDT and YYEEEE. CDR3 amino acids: CASSRSSGGKTQYF. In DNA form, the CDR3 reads TGTGCCAGCAGTCGCAGCTCGGGGGGCAAGACCCAGTACTTC.

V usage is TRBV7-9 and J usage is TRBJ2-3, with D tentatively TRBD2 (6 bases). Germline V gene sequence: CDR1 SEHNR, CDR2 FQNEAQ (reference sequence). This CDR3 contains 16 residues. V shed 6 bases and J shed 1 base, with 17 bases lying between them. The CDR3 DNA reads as TGTGCCAGCAGTACAGGAGGGCTACGGCGCACAGATACGCAGTATTTT. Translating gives CASSTGGLRRTDTQYF.

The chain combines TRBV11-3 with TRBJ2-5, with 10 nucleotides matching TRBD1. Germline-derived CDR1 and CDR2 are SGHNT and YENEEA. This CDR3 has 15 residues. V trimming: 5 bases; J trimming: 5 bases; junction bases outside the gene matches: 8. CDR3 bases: TGTGCCAGCAGCCCGGGACAGGGGAGTGCGGAGACCCAGTACTTC. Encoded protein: CASSPGQGSAETQYF.

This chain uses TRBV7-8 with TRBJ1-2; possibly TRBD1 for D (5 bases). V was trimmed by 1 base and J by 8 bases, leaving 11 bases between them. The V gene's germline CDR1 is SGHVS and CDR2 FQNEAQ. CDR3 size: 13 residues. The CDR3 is CASSLVRAGGYTF. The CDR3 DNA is TGTGCCAGCAGCTTAGTCAGGGCGGGAGGCTACACCTTC.

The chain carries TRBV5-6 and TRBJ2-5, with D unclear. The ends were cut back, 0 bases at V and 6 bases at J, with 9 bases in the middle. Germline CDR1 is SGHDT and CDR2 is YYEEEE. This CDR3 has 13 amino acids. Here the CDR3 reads CASSLGQLKTQYF. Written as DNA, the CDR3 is TGTGCCAGCAGCTTGGGCCAGTTAAAGACCCAGTACTTC.

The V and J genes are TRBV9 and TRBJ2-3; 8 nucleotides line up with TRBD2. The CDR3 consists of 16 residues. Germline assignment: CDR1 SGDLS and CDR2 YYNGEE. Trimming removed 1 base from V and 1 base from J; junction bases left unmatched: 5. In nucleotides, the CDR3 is TGTGCCAGCAGCGTAAAAGCGGGGGACGGCACAGATACGCAGTATTTT. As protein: CASSVKAGDGTDTQYF.

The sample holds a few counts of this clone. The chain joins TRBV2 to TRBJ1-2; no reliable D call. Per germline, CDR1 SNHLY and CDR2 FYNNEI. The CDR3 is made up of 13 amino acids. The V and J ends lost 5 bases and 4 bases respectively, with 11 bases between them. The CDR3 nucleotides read TGTGCCAGCAGTCTACAAGGGTTCTATGGCTACACCTTC. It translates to CASSLQGFYGYTF.